This is a list of T cell receptor beta chains from one sample in a study of cytomegalovirus exposure and HLA in healthy donors. The method was immunoSEQ multiplex PCR; TCRdb's version includes in-frame clones alone and lacks a portion of them. The sample contains about 110,000 clones, approximately 83% of which appear only once. What was sequenced was PBMCs. All receptors derive from a man aged 40-55 years in good health and CMV-seronegative. CDR3s include the opening cysteine and the closing phenylalanine or tryptophan. D genes are given only for firm matches. Expanded clones are given a class, and other clones once, few, many or no size at all.

>NA|TRBV6-1|TRBJ1-1|NA
CASSEQVAGIMNTEAFF
TGTGCCAGCAGTGAGCAGGTGGCGGGAATAATGAACACTGAAGCTTTCTTT
>NA|TRBV4-1|TRBJ2-3|TRBD1
CASSQLTGADTQYF
TGCGCCAGCAGCCAACTGACAGGGGCAGATACGCAGTATTTT
>NA|TRBV10-3|TRBJ1-2|NA
CAISATGGYGYTF
TGTGCCATCAGTGCTACCGGGGGCTATGGCTACACCTTC
>NA|TRBV5-4|TRBJ1-2|NA
CASSSPGANGYTF
TGTGCCAGCAGCTCCCCAGGGGCCAATGGCTACACCTTC
>NA|TRBV15|TRBJ1-6|NA
CATSRRLNSPLHF
TGTGCCACCAGCAGGCGATTGAATTCACCCCTCCACTTT
>few|TRBV5-4|TRBJ1-6|TRBD1
CASSAGTGDSPLHF
TGTGCCAGCAGCGCCGGGACAGGGGATTCACCCCTCCACTTT
>NA|TRBV5-1|TRBJ1-1|NA
CASSLGAGAITEAFF
TGCGCCAGCAGCTTGGGGGCAGGGGCGATCACTGAAGCTTTCTTT
>NA|TRBV6-5|TRBJ2-2|NA
CASRDTSLGGELFF
TGTGCCAGCAGAGATACTAGTTTGGGCGGGGAGCTGTTTTTT
>NA|TRBV28|TRBJ1-2|NA
CATPSGSGTNYGYTF
TGTGCCACCCCGTCGGGGTCGGGGACTAACTATGGCTACACCTTC
>few|TRBV6-1|TRBJ1-1|TRBD1
CASSEARGHNRTEAFF
TGTGCCAGCAGTGAAGCTAGGGGGCATAATCGCACTGAAGCTTTCTTT
>NA|TRBV30|TRBJ2-5|TRBD2
CAWRITSGGRETQYF
TGTGCCTGGAGAATAACTAGCGGGGGCAGGGAGACCCAGTACTTC
>NA|TRBV28|TRBJ1-2|TRBD1
CASSLKSWATGANYGYTF
TGTGCCAGCAGTTTAAAGTCGTGGGCGACAGGGGCAAACTATGGCTACACCTTC
>NA|TRBV5-4|TRBJ1-1|TRBD1
CASSPGGLNTEAFF
TGTGCCAGCAGCCCAGGGGGATTGAACACTGAAGCTTTCTTT